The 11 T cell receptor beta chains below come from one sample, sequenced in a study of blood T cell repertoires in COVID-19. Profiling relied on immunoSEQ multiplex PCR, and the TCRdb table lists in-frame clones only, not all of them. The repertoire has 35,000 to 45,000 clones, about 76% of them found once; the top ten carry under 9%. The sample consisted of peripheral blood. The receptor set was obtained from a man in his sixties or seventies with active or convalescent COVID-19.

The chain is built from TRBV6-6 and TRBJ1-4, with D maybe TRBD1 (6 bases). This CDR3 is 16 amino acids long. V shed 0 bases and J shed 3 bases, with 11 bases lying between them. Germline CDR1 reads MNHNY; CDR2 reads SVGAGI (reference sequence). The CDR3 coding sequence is TGTGCCAGCAGTTACTCGGTAGGACAGCCTAATGAAAAACTGTTTTTT. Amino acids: CASSYSVGQPNEKLFF.

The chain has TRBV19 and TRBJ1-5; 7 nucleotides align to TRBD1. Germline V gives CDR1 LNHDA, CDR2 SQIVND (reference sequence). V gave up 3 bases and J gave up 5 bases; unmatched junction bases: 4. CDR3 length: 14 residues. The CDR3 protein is CASSITTGDQPQHF. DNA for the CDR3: TGTGCCAGTAGTATTACTACAGGGGATCAGCCCCAGCATTTT.

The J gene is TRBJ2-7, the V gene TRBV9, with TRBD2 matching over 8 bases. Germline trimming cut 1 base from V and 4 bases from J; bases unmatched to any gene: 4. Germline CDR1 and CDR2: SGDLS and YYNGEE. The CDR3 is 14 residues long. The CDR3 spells CASSVHGGAYEQYF. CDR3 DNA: TGTGCCAGCAGCGTACACGGGGGGGCTTACGAGCAGTACTTC.

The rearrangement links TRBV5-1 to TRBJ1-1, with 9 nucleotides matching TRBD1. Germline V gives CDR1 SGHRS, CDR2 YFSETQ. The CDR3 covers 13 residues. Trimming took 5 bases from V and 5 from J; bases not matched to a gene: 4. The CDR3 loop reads CASSPDRGTEAFF. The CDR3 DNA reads TGCGCCAGCAGTCCTGACAGGGGGACTGAAGCTTTCTTT.

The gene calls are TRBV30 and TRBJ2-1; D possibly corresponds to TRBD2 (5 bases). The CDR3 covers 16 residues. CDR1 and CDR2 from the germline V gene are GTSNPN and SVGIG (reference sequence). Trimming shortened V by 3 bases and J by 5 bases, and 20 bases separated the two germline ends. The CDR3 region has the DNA TGTGCCTGGAGATCCGCTGGAGCTTGGGGAGACAATGAGCAGTTCTTC. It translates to CAWRSAGAWGDNEQFF. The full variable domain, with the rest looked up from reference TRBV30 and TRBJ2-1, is SQTIHQWPATLVQPVGSPLSLECTVEGTSNPNLYWYRQAAGRGLQLLFYSVGIGQISSEVPQNLSASRPQDRQFILSSKKLLLSDSGFYLCAWRSAGAWGDNEQFFGPGTRLTVL.

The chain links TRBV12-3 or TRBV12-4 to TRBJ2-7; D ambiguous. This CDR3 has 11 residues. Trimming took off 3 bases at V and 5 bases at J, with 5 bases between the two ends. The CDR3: CASSFRNEQYF. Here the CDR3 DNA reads TGTGCCAGCAGTTTTCGTAACGAGCAGTACTTC.

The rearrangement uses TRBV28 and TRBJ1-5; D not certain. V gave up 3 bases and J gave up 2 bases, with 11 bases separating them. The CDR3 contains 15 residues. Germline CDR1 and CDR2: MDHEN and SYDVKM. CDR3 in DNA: TGTGCCAGCAGTTTGGGCCTGACGGGCAATCAGCCCCAGCATTTT. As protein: CASSLGLTGNQPQHF.

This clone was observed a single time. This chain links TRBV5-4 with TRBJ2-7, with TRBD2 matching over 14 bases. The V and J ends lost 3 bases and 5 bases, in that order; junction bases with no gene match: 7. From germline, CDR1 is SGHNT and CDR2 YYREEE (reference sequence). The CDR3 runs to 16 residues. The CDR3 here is CASSSRLAGGLDEQYF. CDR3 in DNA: TGTGCCAGCAGCTCACGACTAGCGGGGGGGCTGGACGAGCAGTACTTC.

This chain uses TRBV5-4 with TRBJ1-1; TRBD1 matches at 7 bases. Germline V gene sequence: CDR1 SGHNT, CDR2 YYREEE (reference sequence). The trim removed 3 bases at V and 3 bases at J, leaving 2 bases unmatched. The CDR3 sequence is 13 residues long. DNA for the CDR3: TGTGCCAGCAGCTACGACAGGGACACTGAAGCTTTCTTT. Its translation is CASSYDRDTEAFF.

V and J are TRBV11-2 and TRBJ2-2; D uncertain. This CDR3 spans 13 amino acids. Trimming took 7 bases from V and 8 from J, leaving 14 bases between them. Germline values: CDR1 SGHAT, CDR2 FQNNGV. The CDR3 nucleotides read TGTGCCAGCACCCGGTCCCCCGAAGGGGAGCTGTTTTTT. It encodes CASTRSPEGELFF.

CDR3 coding DNA: TGTGCCAGCAGCTTAGGCGGGGGGAATTCACCCCTCCACTTT. Amino acid sequence: CASSLGGGNSPLHF. The chain joins TRBV11-3 to TRBJ1-6; weak D call: TRBD1 (5 bases). Germline V gene lookup returns CDR1 SGHNT and CDR2 YENEEA. The CDR3 has 14 residues. The germline V and J ends were trimmed by 1 base and 7 bases, with 8 bases remaining between them.